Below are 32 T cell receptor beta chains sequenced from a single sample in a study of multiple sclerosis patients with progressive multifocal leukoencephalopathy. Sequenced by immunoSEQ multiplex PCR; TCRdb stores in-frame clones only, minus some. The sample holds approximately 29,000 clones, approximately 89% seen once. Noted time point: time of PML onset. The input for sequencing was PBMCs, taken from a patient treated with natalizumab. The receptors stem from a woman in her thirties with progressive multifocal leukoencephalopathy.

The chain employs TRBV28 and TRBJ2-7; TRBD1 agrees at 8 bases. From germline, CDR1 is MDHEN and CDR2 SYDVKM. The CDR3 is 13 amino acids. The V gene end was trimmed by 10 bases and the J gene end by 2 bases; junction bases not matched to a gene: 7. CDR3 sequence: CATEDREAYEQYF. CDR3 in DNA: TGTGCCACCGAGGACAGGGAGGCCTACGAGCAGTACTTC. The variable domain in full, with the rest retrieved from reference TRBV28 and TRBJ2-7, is DVKVTQSSRYLVKRTGEKVFLECVQDMDHENMFWYRQDPGLGLRLIYFSYDVKMKEKGDIPEGYSVSREKKERFSLILESASTNQTSMYLCATEDREAYEQYFGPGTRLTVT.

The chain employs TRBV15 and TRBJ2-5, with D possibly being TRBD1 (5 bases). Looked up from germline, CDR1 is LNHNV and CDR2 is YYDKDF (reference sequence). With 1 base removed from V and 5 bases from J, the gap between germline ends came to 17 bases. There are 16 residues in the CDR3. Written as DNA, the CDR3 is TGTGCCACCAGCAGAGTCACCAGGGTGGGTCAGGAGACCCAGTACTTC. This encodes CATSRVTRVGQETQYF.

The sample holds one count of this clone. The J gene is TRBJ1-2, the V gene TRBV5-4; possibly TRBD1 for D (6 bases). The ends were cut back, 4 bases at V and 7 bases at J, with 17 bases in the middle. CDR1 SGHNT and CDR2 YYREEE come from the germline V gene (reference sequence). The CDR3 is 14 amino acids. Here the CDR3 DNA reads TGTGCCAGCAGCGGACTACAGGGTTCCTTTGGCTACACCTTC. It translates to CASSGLQGSFGYTF.

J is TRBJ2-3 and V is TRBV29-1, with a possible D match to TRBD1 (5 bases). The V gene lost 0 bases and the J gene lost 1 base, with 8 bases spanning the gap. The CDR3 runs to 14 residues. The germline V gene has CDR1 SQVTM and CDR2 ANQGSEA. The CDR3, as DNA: TGCAGCGTTGAAGAAGGGGTAGGCACAGATACGCAGTATTTT. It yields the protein CSVEEGVGTDTQYF.

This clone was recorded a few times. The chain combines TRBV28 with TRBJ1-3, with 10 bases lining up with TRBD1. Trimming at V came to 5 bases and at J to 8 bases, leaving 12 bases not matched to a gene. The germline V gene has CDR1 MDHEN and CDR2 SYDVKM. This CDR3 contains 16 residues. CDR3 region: CASSASSGQGRDTIYF. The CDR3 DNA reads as TGTGCCAGCAGTGCCTCCTCGGGACAGGGGAGAGACACCATATATTTT. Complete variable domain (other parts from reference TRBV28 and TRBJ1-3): DVKVTQSSRYLVKRTGEKVFLECVQDMDHENMFWYRQDPGLGLRLIYFSYDVKMKEKGDIPEGYSVSREKKERFSLILESASTNQTSMYLCASSASSGQGRDTIYFGEGSWLTVV.

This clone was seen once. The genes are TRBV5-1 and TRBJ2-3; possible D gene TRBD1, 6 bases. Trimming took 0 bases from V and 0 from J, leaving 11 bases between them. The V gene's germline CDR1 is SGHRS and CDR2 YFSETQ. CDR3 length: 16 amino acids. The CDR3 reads CASSLAGQISTDTQYF. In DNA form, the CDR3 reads TGCGCCAGCAGCTTGGCCGGACAGATTAGCACAGATACGCAGTATTTT.

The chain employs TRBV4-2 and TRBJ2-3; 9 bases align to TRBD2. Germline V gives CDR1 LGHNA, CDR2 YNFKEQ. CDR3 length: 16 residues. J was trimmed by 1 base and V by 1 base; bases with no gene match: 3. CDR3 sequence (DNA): TGTGCCAGCAGCCAAGTTGGGACTAGCCGCACAGATACGCAGTATTTT. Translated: CASSQVGTSRTDTQYF.

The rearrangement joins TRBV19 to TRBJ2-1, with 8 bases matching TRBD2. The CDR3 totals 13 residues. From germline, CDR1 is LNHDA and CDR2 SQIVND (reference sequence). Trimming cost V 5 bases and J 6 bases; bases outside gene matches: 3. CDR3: CASSWGLVNEQFF. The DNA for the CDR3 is TGTGCCAGTAGTTGGGGACTAGTCAATGAGCAGTTCTTC.

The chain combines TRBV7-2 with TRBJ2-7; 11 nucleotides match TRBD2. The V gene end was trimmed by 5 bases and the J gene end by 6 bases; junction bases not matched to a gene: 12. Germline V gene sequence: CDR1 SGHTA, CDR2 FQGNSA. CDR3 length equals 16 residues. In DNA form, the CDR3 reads TGTGCCAGCAGCCGGGATACGACTAGCGGGAAGGGCGAGCAGTACTTC. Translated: CASSRDTTSGKGEQYF.

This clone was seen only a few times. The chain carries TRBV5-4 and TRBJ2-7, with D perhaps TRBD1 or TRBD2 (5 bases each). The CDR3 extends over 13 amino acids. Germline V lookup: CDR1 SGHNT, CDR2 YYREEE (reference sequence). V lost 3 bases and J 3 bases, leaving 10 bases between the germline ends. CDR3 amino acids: CASSSGTDYEQYF. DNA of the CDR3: TGTGCCAGCAGCTCCGGGACGGACTACGAGCAGTACTTC.

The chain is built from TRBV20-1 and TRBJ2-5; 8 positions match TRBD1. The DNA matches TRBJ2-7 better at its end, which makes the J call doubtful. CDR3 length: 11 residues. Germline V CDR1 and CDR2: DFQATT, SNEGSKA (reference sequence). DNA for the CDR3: TGCAGTGCCACGGACAGGGCCGAGCAGTACTTC. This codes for CSATDRAEQYF.

The CDR3 DNA is TGTGCCAGCAGTGAAGACGACCTCTCTGGAAACACCATATATTTT. Amino acids: CASSEDDLSGNTIYF. The rearrangement links TRBV6-1 to TRBJ1-3; unclear D gene. CDR3 length equals 15 residues. CDR1 and CDR2 (germline): MNHNS, SASEGT. V lost 1 base, J lost 0 bases, and 7 bases lay in between.

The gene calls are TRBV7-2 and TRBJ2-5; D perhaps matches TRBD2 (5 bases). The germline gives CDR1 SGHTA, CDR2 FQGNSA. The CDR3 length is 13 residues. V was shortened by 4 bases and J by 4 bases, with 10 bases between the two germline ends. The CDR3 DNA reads TGTGCCAGCAGCTCAGCGGCGGGAGAGACCCAGTACTTC. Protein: CASSSAAGETQYF.

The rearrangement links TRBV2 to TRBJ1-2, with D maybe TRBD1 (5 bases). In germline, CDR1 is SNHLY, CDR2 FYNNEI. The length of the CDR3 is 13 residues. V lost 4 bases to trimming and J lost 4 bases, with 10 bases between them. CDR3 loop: CASSVRDSYGYTF. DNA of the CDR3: TGTGCCAGCAGTGTTCGGGACTCCTATGGCTACACCTTC.

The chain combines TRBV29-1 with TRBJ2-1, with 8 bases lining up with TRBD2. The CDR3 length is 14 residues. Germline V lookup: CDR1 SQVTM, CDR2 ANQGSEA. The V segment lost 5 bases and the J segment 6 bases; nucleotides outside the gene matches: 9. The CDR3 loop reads CSVSGRTSFNEQFF. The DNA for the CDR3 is TGCAGCGTTAGCGGGAGAACCAGTTTCAATGAGCAGTTCTTC.

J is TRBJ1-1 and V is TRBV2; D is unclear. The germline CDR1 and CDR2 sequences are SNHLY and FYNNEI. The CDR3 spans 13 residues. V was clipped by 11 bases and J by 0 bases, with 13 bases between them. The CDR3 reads CACKTDLNTEAFF. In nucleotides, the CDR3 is TGTGCCTGTAAGACGGACTTGAACACTGAAGCTTTCTTT.

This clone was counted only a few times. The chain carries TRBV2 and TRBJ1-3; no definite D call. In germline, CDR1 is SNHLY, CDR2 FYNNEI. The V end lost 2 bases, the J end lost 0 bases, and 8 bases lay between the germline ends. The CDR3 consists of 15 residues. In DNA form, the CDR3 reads TGTGCCAGCAGTGAAATGCAGAGCTCTGGAAACACCATATATTTT. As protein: CASSEMQSSGNTIYF.

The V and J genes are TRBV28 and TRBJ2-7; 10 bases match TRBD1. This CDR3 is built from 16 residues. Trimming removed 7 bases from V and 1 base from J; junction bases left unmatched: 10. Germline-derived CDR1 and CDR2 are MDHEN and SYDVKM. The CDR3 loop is CASTKPGQGRSYEQYF. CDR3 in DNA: TGTGCCAGCACCAAACCGGGACAGGGGAGGTCCTACGAGCAGTACTTC.

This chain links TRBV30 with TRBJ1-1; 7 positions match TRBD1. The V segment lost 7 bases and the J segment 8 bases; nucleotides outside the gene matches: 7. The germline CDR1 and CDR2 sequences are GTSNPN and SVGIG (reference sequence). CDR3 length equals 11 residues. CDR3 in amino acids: CASEWTGEAFF. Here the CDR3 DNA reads TGTGCCTCCGAATGGACAGGCGAAGCTTTCTTT.

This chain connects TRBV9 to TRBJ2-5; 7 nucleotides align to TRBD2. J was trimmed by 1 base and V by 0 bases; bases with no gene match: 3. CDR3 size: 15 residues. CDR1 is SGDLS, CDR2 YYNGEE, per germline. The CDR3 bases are TGTGCCAGCAGCGTAGTGGCTAGCGGCCAAGAGACCCAGTACTTC. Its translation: CASSVVASGQETQYF.

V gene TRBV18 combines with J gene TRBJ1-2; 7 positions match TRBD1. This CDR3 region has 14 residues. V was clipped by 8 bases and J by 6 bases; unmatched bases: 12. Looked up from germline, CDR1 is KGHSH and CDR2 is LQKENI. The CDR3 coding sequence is TGTGCCAGCGCGCTGATAGGGGGCGCGGATGGCTACACCTTC. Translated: CASALIGGADGYTF.

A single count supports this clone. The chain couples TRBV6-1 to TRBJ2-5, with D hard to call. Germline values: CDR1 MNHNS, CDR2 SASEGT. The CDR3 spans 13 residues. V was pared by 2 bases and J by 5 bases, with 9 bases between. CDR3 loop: CASSELLSETQYF. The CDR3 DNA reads TGTGCCAGCAGTGAATTACTTAGTGAGACCCAGTACTTC.

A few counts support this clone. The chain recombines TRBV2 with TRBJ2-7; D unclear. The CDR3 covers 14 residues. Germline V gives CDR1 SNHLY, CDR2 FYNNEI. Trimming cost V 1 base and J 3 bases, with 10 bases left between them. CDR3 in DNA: TGTGCCAGCAGTGAAGGGGTGGGGTACTACGAGCAGTACTTC. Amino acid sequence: CASSEGVGYYEQYF.

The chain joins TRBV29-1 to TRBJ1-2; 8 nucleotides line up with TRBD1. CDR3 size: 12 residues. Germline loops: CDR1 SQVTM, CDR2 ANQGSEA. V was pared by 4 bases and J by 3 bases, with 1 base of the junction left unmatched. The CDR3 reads CSVVQGDYGYTF. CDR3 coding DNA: TGCAGCGTTGTACAGGGGGACTATGGCTACACCTTC. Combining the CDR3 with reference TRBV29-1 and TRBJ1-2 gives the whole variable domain SAVISQKPSRDICQRGTSLTIQCQVDSQVTMMFWYRQQPGQSLTLIATANQGSEATYESGFVIDKFPISRPNLTFSTLTVSNMSPEDSSIYLCSVVQGDYGYTFGSGTRLTVV.

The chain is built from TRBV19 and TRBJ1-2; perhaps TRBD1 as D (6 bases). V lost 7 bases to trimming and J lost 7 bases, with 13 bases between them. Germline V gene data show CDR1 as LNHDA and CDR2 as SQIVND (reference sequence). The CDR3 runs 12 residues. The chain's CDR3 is CASTQTGVGYTF. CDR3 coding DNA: TGTGCCAGTACTCAGACAGGAGTTGGCTACACCTTC.

The CDR3, as DNA: TGCAGTGCTAGCCCACTCTACGAGCAGTACTTC. Translation: CSASPLYEQYF. This chain connects TRBV20-1 to TRBJ2-7; D is uncertain. This CDR3 has 11 amino acids. Germline values: CDR1 DFQATT, CDR2 SNEGSKA (reference sequence). The V and J ends lost 3 bases and 3 bases respectively, with 6 bases between them.

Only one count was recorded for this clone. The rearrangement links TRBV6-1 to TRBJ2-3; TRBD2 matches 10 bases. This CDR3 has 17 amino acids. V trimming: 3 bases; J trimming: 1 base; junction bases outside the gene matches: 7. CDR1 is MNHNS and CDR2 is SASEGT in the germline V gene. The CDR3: CASSEFTSGGGTDTQYF. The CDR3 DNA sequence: TGTGCCAGCAGTGAGTTTACGAGCGGGGGGGGCACAGATACGCAGTATTTT.

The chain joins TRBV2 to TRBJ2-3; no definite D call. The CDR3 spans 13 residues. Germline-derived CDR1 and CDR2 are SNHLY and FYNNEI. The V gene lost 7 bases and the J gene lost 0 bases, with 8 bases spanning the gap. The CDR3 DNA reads TGTGCCAGCATGGGCTTAAGCACAGATACGCAGTATTTT. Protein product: CASMGLSTDTQYF.

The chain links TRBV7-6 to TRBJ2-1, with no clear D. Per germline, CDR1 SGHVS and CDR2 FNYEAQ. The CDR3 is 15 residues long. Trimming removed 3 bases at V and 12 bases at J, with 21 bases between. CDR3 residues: CASSFRLQPHPRQFF. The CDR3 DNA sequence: TGTGCCAGCAGCTTTCGTTTACAGCCTCACCCCCGGCAGTTCTTC.

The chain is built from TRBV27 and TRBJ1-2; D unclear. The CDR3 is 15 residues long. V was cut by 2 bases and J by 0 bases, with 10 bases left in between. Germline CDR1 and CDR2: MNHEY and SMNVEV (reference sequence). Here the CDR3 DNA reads TGTGCCAGCAGTTTACGGGCGGTCCCTAACTATGGCTACACCTTC. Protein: CASSLRAVPNYGYTF.

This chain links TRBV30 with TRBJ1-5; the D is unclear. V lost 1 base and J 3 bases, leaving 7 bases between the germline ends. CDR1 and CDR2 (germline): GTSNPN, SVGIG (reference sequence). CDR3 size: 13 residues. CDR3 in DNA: TGTGCCTGGAGTGCGGGCTTCAATCAGCCCCAGCATTTT. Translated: CAWSAGFNQPQHF.

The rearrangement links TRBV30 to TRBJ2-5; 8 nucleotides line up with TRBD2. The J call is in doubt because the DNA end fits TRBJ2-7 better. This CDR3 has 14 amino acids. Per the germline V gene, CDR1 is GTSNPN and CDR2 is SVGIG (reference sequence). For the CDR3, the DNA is TGTGCCTGGAGTATCGCAGCGGGGGTATACGAGCAGTACTTC. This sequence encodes CAWSIAAGVYEQYF.